The 22 T cell receptor beta chains below all came from one sample that was sequenced in a study of blood T cell repertoires in COVID-19. Produced via immunoSEQ multiplex PCR; TCRdb's table is partial and in-frame only. The table shows approximately 240,000 clones, with roughly 80% occurring only once. The specimen was peripheral blood. These receptors were taken from a woman between 40 and 50 years old with active or convalescent COVID-19.

V gene TRBV24-1 combines with J gene TRBJ2-7, with D hard to call. The CDR3 contains 14 residues. The germline V gene has CDR1 KGHDR and CDR2 SFDVKD. V was trimmed by 4 bases and J by 5 bases, leaving 14 bases between them. Here the CDR3 DNA reads TGTGCCACCAGTGAAAGATACAGAGTCCACGAGCAGTACTTC. This encodes CATSERYRVHEQYF.

The chain uses TRBV28 and TRBJ1-2; D unclear. Germline CDR1 is MDHEN and CDR2 is SYDVKM. The CDR3 covers 13 residues. With 6 bases removed from V and 3 bases from J, the gap between germline ends came to 11 bases. CDR3: CASSPTGYYGYTF. In nucleotides, the CDR3 is TGTGCCAGCAGCCCTACGGGATACTATGGCTACACCTTC.

The CDR3 region is CASSLGQATYGYTF. CDR3 nucleotides: TGCGCCAGCAGCCTCGGACAGGCTACATATGGCTACACCTTC. The rearrangement joins TRBV5-1 to TRBJ1-2, with 7 nucleotides matching TRBD1. The CDR3 is 14 residues long. Trimming cost V 4 bases and J 5 bases; bases outside gene matches: 8. Per the germline V gene, CDR1 is SGHRS and CDR2 is YFSETQ. Full variable domain (remainder filled in from reference TRBV5-1 and TRBJ1-2): KAGVTQTPRYLIKTRGQQVTLSCSPISGHRSVSWYQQTPGQGLQFLFEYFSETQRNKGNFPGRFSGRQFSNSRSEMNVSTLELGDSALYLCASSLGQATYGYTFGSGTRLTVV.

The chain links TRBV7-2 to TRBJ1-4; TRBD1 might be the D (6 bases). Germline-derived CDR1 and CDR2 are SGHTA and FQGNSA. V lost 6 bases and J 11 bases, leaving 13 bases between the germline ends. CDR3 size: 12 residues. CDR3 loop: CASSSGQTKLFF. CDR3 in DNA: TGTGCCAGCAGTTCCGGACAGACTAAACTGTTTTTT.

The chain combines TRBV7-2 with TRBJ2-7; 8 bases fit TRBD2. CDR3 size: 19 residues. The V gene's germline CDR1 is SGHTA and CDR2 FQGNSA. V trimming: 5 bases; J trimming: 0 bases; junction bases outside the gene matches: 18. The CDR3 region is CASSLTGGQGQARSYEQYF. Here the CDR3 DNA reads TGTGCCAGCAGCCTGACGGGGGGGCAGGGGCAGGCCCGCTCCTACGAGCAGTACTTC.

The V gene is TRBV27, the J gene TRBJ1-1, with D possibly TRBD1 on 5 matching bases. Germline-derived CDR1 and CDR2 are MNHEY and SMNVEV (reference sequence). The CDR3 covers 14 residues. V was cut by 5 bases and J by 3 bases, with 13 bases left in between. CDR3 sequence reads: CASSRYRTDTEAFF. The CDR3 region has the DNA TGTGCCAGCAGTCGGTACAGGACGGACACTGAAGCTTTCTTT.

This sequence joins TRBV5-1 and TRBJ2-5, with D perhaps matching TRBD2 (5 bases). The ends were cut back, 2 bases at V and 6 bases at J, with 11 bases in the middle. Germline V gene data show CDR1 as SGHRS and CDR2 as YFSETQ. CDR3 length equals 13 residues. The CDR3 nucleotides read TGCGCCAGCAGCTTAGAGGGAGTACAGACCCAGTACTTC. Protein sequence: CASSLEGVQTQYF.

CDR3 residues: CASKPGQGVPDPDNANYGYTF. The CDR3 DNA reads TGTGCCAGCAAGCCGGGACAGGGAGTCCCGGACCCCGACAACGCTAACTATGGCTACACCTTC. The V gene is TRBV2, the J gene TRBJ1-2; 9 nucleotides line up with TRBD1. This CDR3 has 21 amino acids. V trimming: 7 bases; J trimming: 0 bases; junction bases outside the gene matches: 24. CDR1 is SNHLY and CDR2 is FYNNEI in the germline V gene.

The chain's CDR3 is CASNGQGAVGEQYV. CDR3 nucleotide sequence: TGTGCCAGCAACGGACAGGGGGCGGTGGGCGAGCAGTACGTC. This chain joins TRBV28 and TRBJ2-7; 11 bases line up with TRBD1. J was trimmed by 6 bases and V by 7 bases; bases with no gene match: 8. This CDR3 contains 14 residues. Germline V gives CDR1 MDHEN, CDR2 SYDVKM.

This clone was counted a few times. This sequence joins TRBV7-9 and TRBJ2-7; a possible D gene is TRBD2 (5 bases). V dropped 5 bases and J dropped 2 bases, with 10 bases sitting between them. The CDR3 sequence is 13 residues long. Germline V CDR1 and CDR2: SEHNR, FQNEAQ (reference sequence). CDR3 bases: TGTGCCAGCAGCACACCCGGGACCTACGAGCAGTACTTC. Its translation is CASSTPGTYEQYF.

The V call is TRBV6-5, the J call TRBJ2-3; a weak D match, TRBD1 (5 bases). In germline, CDR1 is MNHEY, CDR2 SVGAGI. The CDR3 runs to 13 residues. Trimming removed 2 bases at V and 12 bases at J, with 15 bases between. CDR3 DNA sequence: TGTGCCAGCAGTTACAAGGGTGGGGCAGACCAGTATTTT. It yields the protein CASSYKGGADQYF.

The chain joins TRBV30 to TRBJ2-1, with D unclear. CDR1 and CDR2 (germline): GTSNPN, SVGIG (reference sequence). The CDR3 totals 16 residues. Between the trimmed V and J ends, which lost 4 bases and 3 bases, there was a span of 19 bases. The CDR3 DNA reads as TGTGCCTGGACCCTTCCCACAGCCGGCAGCTACAATGAGCAGTTCTTC. Protein product: CAWTLPTAGSYNEQFF. The complete variable domain, with remaining parts taken from reference TRBV30 and TRBJ2-1, reads SQTIHQWPATLVQPVGSPLSLECTVEGTSNPNLYWYRQAAGRGLQLLFYSVGIGQISSEVPQNLSASRPQDRQFILSSKKLLLSDSGFYLCAWTLPTAGSYNEQFFGPGTRLTVL.

The chain combines TRBV29-1 with TRBJ1-1; 8 nucleotides align to TRBD1. With V trimmed by 1 base and J by 1 base, 5 bases remained unmatched. Looked up from germline, CDR1 is SQVTM and CDR2 is ANQGSEA. The CDR3 has 15 amino acids. In nucleotides, the CDR3 is TGCAGCGTTGAAGGGACAGGGAAGGAGAACACTGAAGCTTTCTTT. It specifies CSVEGTGKENTEAFF.

This clone was picked up one time. The gene calls are TRBV19 and TRBJ1-1; 9 nucleotides align to TRBD1. This CDR3 has 15 residues. After removal of 5 bases from V and 5 bases from J, the junction contained 9 bases not matched to a gene. Germline V gene sequence: CDR1 LNHDA, CDR2 SQIVND (reference sequence). CDR3 sequence (DNA): TGTGCCAGTAGTCCATTACAGGGGGCCCGGACTGAAGCTTTCTTT. Encoded protein: CASSPLQGARTEAFF. The variable domain in full, with the rest retrieved from reference TRBV19 and TRBJ1-1, is DGGITQSPKYLFRKEGQNVTLSCEQNLNHDAMYWYRQDPGQGLRLIYYSQIVNDFQKGDIAEGYSVSREKKESFPLTVTSAQKNPTAFYLCASSPLQGARTEAFFGQGTRLTVV.

This clone was picked up one time. At the DNA level, this CDR3 is encoded by other sequences in the same sample as well. The chain couples TRBV27 to TRBJ1-2; 11 positions match TRBD1. Trimming at V came to 6 bases and at J to 3 bases, leaving 3 bases not matched to a gene. The CDR3 consists of 14 residues. CDR1 MNHEY and CDR2 SMNVEV come from the germline V gene (reference sequence). CDR3 nucleotide sequence: TGTGCCAGCAGCTGGACAGGGGGCGACTATGGCTACACCTTC. Its protein is CASSWTGGDYGYTF.

This clone showed up just once. The V gene is TRBV3-1 (or the pseudogene TRBV3-2), the J gene TRBJ1-1, with a weak D call TRBD1 (5 bases). The V and J ends lost 1 base and 1 base respectively, with 7 bases between them. This CDR3 is 14 amino acids long. The V gene's germline CDR1 is LGHDT and CDR2 YNNKEL (reference sequence). The CDR3 here is CASSQVDTNTEAFF. As DNA, the CDR3 is TGTGCCAGCAGCCAAGTGGACACGAACACTGAAGCTTTCTTT.

This clone was observed a few times. The chain joins TRBV5-4 to TRBJ1-2; maybe TRBD1 (5 bases). The germline CDR1 and CDR2 sequences are SGHNT and YYREEE (reference sequence). V lost 3 bases, J lost 1 base, and 13 bases lay in between. CDR3 length: 15 residues. DNA of the CDR3: TGTGCCAGCAGCTGGGAGGAGGGGCTTAACTATGGCTACACCTTC. Translating gives CASSWEEGLNYGYTF.

V usage is TRBV3-1 (or the pseudogene TRBV3-2) and J usage is TRBJ2-1; 10 bases line up with TRBD2. Trimming removed 2 bases from V and 8 bases from J; junction bases left unmatched: 0. The CDR3 sequence is 13 residues long. Per the germline V gene, CDR1 is LGHDT and CDR2 is YNNKEL (reference sequence). The DNA for the CDR3 is TGTGCCAGCAGCCAAACTAGCGGGGATGAGCAGTTCTTC. The encoded protein is CASSQTSGDEQFF.

The chain carries TRBV5-1 and TRBJ2-2; possibly TRBD1 for D (6 bases). The germline CDR1 and CDR2 sequences are SGHRS and YFSETQ. Trimming removed 4 bases at V and 0 bases at J, with 13 bases between. The CDR3 is made up of 16 amino acids. The CDR3 sequence: CASSLGQFANTGELFF. The CDR3 DNA reads as TGCGCCAGCAGCCTAGGACAGTTTGCGAACACCGGGGAGCTGTTTTTT.

In DNA, the CDR3 is TGTGCCAGCAGCCGGGACAGAGCCTACGAGCAGTACTTC. Its translation: CASSRDRAYEQYF. V usage is TRBV5-5 and J usage is TRBJ2-7, with 7 bases lining up with TRBD1. With 4 bases clipped from V and 2 bases from J, the junction kept 3 bases outside the gene matches. Germline CDR1 is SGHKS and CDR2 is YYEKEE (reference sequence). CDR3 length: 13 amino acids.

The chain is built from TRBV25-1 and TRBJ1-6; D remains ambiguous. Per the germline V gene, CDR1 is MGHDK and CDR2 is SYGVNS. CDR3 length: 15 amino acids. Trimming removed 4 bases at V and 7 bases at J, with 14 bases between. The CDR3 sequence is CASSAAGVVNSPLHF. The DNA for the CDR3 is TGTGCCAGCAGTGCCGCCGGGGTTGTCAATTCACCCCTCCACTTT.

The rearrangement joins TRBV7-2 to TRBJ1-2, with unresolved D. The germline V and J ends were trimmed by 2 bases and 4 bases, with 8 bases remaining between them. Per germline, CDR1 SGHTA and CDR2 FQGNSA. This CDR3 is 13 amino acids long. The CDR3: CASSLRRVYGYTF. The CDR3 coding sequence is TGTGCCAGCAGCTTACGCCGAGTCTATGGCTACACCTTC.